The sequence of this T cell receptor beta chain was determined in a study of cytomegalovirus exposure and HLA in healthy donors. The CDR3 spans 11 residues. Trimming removed 2 bases from V and 11 bases from J, with 9 bases in between. CDR1 and CDR2 from the germline V gene are MNHEY and SVGAGI. Study-level findings and limits: Earlier analysis yielded a pattern in which most TCR beta V segments were productive about 87% or about 30% of the time.

PCR used 60 Vbeta primers and 13 Jbeta primers. Assay: immunoSEQ multiplex PCR; the TCRdb copy retains only in-frame clones and omits some. The sample records 90,000 to 120,000 clones, under 85% being singletons. A note on this clone: Its matching antigen is unknown.

The sample consisted of PBMCs. The chain joins TRBV6-5 to TRBJ1-1, with D unresolved. The TCR comes from a male donor in good health and CMV-seronegative. The CDR3 DNA follows: TGTGCCAGCAGTTACGGGCAGTTGGCTTTCTTT. Its protein is CASSYGQLAFF.